Each of the 3 T cell receptor beta chains below was sequenced from the same sample in a study of blood T cell repertoires in COVID-19. The protocol was immunoSEQ multiplex PCR, while the TCRdb copy is restricted to in-frame clones and leaves out a portion. The table has 100,000 to 130,000 clones, over 75% seen once; the top ten hold 2.4%. The sample was peripheral blood. The receptors here all came from a human donor in a cohort sampled during active COVID-19.

The chain joins TRBV3-1 (or the pseudogene TRBV3-2) to TRBJ1-4; D uncertain. With 2 bases removed from V and 7 bases from J, the gap between germline ends came to 5 bases. Germline V CDR1 and CDR2: LGHDT, YNNKEL (reference sequence). The length of the CDR3 is 12 residues. The CDR3: CASSQWSEKLFF. CDR3 sequence (DNA): TGTGCCAGCAGCCAATGGAGTGAAAAACTGTTTTTT.

J is TRBJ1-2 and V is TRBV4-1; 7 bases are shared with TRBD1. Germline trimming cut 4 bases from V and 8 bases from J; bases unmatched to any gene: 10. Germline V lookup: CDR1 MGHRA, CDR2 YSYEKL. The CDR3 extends over 14 amino acids. The CDR3 spells CASSRNTGVDGYTF. In DNA form, the CDR3 reads TGCGCCAGCAGCCGAAATACAGGGGTCGACGGCTACACCTTC.

The chain recombines TRBV27 with TRBJ2-2, with D tentatively TRBD2 (5 bases). The germline gives CDR1 MNHEY, CDR2 SMNVEV (reference sequence). V was trimmed by 6 bases and J by 0 bases, leaving 11 bases between them. The CDR3 is 15 residues long. CDR3 sequence: CASRLADSNTGELFF. DNA for the CDR3: TGTGCCAGCAGGCTTGCGGACTCGAACACCGGGGAGCTGTTTTTT.